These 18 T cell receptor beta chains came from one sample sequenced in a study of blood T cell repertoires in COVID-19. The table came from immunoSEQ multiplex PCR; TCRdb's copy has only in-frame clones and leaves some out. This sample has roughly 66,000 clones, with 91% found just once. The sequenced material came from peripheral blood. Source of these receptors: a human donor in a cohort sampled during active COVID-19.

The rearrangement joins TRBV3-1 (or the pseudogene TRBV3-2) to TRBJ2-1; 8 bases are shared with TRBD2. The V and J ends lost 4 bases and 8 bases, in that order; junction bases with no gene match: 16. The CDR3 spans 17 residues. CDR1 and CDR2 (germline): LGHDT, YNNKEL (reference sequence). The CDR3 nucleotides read TGTGCCAGCAGCCTTCAATTCTGGACGGGGGGGGTGCATGAGCAGTTCTTC. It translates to CASSLQFWTGGVHEQFF.

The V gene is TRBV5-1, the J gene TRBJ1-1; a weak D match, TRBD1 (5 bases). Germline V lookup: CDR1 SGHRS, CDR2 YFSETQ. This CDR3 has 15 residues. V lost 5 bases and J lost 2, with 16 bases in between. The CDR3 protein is CASRATGTANTEAFF. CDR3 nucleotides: TGCGCCAGCAGAGCAACAGGAACCGCCAACACTGAAGCTTTCTTT.

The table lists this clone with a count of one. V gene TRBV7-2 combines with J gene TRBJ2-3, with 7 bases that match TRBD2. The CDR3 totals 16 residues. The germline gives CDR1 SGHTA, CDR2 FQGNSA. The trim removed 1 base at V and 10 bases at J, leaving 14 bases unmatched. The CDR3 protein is CASSLDPRTAGGSQYF. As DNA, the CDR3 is TGTGCCAGCAGCTTAGATCCGCGGACCGCCGGGGGGTCGCAGTATTTT.

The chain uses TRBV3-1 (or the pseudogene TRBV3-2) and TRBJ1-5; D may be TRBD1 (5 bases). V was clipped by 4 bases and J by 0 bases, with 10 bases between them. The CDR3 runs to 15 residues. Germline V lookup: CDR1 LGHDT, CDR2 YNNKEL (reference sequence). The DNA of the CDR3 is TGTGCCAGCAGCCCCGGGGACTATAGCAATCAGCCCCAGCATTTT. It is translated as CASSPGDYSNQPQHF.

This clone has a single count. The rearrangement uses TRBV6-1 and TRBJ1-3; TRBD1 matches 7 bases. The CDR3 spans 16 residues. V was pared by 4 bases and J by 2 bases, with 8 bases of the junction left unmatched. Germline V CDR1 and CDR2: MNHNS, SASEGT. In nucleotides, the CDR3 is TGTGCCAGCAGTGGTAAAAACAGGGGTCCTGGAAACACCATATATTTT. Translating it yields CASSGKNRGPGNTIYF.

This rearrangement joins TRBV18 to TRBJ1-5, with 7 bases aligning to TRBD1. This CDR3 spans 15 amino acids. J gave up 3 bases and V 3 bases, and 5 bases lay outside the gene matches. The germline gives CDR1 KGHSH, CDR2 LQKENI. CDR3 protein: CASSPTGTANQPQHF. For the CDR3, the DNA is TGTGCCAGCTCACCGACAGGGACGGCCAATCAGCCCCAGCATTTT.

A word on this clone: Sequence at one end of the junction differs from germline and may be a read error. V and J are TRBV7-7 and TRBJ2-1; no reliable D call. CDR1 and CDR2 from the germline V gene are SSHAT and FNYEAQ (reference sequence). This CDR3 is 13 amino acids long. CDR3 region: CASSLDSDNEQFF. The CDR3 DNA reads TGTGCTAGCAGCTTAGATTCGGACAATGAGCAGTTCTTC.

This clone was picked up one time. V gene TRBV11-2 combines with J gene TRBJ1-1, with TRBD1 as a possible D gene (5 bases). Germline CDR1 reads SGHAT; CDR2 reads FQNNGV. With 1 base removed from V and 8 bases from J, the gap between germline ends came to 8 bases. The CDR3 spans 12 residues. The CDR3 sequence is CASSLGGGEAFF. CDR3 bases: TGTGCCAGCAGCTTAGGGGGGGGAGAAGCTTTCTTT.

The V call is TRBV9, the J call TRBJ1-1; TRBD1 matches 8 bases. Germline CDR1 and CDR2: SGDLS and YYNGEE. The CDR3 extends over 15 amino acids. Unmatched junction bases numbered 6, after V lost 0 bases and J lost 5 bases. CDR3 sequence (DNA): TGTGCCAGCAGCGTAGGTCCGACAGGGGAGACTGAAGCTTTCTTT. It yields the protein CASSVGPTGETEAFF.

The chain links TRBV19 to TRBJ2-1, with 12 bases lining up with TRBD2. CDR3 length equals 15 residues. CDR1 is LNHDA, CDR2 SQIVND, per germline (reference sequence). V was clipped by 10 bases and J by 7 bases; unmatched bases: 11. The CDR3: CATFRETSGRNEQFF. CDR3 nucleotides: TGTGCCACTTTCAGGGAGACTAGCGGGAGAAATGAGCAGTTCTTC.

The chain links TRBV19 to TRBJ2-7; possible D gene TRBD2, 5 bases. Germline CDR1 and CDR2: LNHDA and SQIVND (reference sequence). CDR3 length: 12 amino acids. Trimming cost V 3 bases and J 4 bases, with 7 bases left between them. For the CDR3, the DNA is TGTGCCAGTAGTATGGAGGATTACGAGCAGTACTTC. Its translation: CASSMEDYEQYF.

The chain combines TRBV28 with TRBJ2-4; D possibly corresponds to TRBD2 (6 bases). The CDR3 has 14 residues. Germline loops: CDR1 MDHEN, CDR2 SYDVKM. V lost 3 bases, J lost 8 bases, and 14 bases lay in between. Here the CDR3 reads CASSFGLASDIQYF. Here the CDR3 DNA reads TGTGCCAGCAGTTTTGGGCTAGCGAGTGACATTCAGTACTTC.

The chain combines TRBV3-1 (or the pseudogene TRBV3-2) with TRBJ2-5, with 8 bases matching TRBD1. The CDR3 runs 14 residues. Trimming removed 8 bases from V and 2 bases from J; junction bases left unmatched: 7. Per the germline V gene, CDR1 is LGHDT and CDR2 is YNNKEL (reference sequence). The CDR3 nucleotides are TGTGCCAGCCAACTGGACAGGGCTCAAGAGACCCAGTACTTC. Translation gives CASQLDRAQETQYF.

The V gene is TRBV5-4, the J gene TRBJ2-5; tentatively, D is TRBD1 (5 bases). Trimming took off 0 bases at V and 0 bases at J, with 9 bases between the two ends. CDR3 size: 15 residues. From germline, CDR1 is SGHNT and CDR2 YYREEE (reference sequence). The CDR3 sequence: CASSLGAGYQETQYF. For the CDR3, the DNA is TGTGCCAGCAGCTTGGGGGCAGGGTACCAAGAGACCCAGTACTTC.

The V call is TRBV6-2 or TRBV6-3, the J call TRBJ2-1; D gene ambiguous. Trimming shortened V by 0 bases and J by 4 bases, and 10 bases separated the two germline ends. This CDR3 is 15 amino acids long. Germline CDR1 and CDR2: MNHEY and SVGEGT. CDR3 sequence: CASSYSLRGYNEQFF. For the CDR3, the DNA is TGTGCCAGCAGTTACTCTTTACGAGGATACAATGAGCAGTTCTTC.

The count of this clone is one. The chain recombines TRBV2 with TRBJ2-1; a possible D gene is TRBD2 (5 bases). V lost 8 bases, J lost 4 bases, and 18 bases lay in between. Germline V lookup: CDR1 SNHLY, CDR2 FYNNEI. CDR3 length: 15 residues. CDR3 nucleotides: TGTGCCAGCGGTAGTTACCGGAGCGGTTACAATGAGCAGTTCTTC. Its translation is CASGSYRSGYNEQFF.

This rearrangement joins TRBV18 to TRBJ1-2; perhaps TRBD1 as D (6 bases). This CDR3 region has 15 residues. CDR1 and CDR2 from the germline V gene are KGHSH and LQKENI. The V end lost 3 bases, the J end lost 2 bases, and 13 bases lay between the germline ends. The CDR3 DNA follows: TGTGCCAGCTCACCCCTACCGGGACAAAACTATGGCTACACCTTC. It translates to CASSPLPGQNYGYTF.

The CDR3 coding sequence is TGTGCCAGCTCACCACCGGTCAGGGACACCGGGGAGCTGTTTTTT. It encodes CASSPPVRDTGELFF. This chain uses TRBV18 with TRBJ2-2; perhaps TRBD1 as D (5 bases). CDR3 length: 15 amino acids. The V end lost 0 bases, the J end lost 3 bases, and 8 bases lay between the germline ends. The germline V gene has CDR1 KGHSH and CDR2 LQKENI.